The 6 T cell receptor beta chains reported below all come from one sample, sequenced in a study of beta chain features in type 1 diabetes. What was sequenced were expressed TCRB transcripts, since all of the isolated RNA had been reverse transcribed. Assay used: immunoSEQ multiplex PCR; TCRdb lists only in-frame clones, some missing. Of about 240,000 clones detected, 27% appear once; the ten largest clones hold around 4%. The sample taken for sequencing was central memory CD4+ T cells from blood. The receptors stem from a man younger than 40 in good health.

The rearrangement links TRBV14 to TRBJ2-1, with 9 bases fitting TRBD2. The CDR3 is 18 residues long. Per the germline V gene, CDR1 is SGHDN and CDR2 is FVKESK. With 0 bases clipped from V and 5 bases from J, the junction kept 11 bases outside the gene matches. CDR3 loop: CASSQERSGGSFHNEQFF. As DNA, the CDR3 is TGTGCCAGCAGCCAAGAAAGAAGCGGGGGGTCTTTTCACAATGAGCAGTTCTTC.

V usage is TRBV19 and J usage is TRBJ1-2; D is uncertain. CDR3 size: 14 residues. Germline V lookup: CDR1 LNHDA, CDR2 SQIVND (reference sequence). The V and J ends lost 9 bases and 4 bases respectively, with 18 bases between them. CDR3 protein: CASQAAREAYGYTF. The CDR3 coding sequence is TGTGCCAGCCAAGCCGCGAGGGAGGCCTATGGCTACACCTTC.

This clone was picked up a small number of times. The rearrangement uses TRBV18 and TRBJ2-5; D remains unclear. The CDR3 loop spans 13 amino acids. The ends were cut back, 5 bases at V and 5 bases at J, with 12 bases in the middle. Germline-derived CDR1 and CDR2 are KGHSH and LQKENI. As DNA, the CDR3 is TGTGCCAGCTCATCTGGGATTCGGGAGACCCAGTACTTC. It is translated as CASSSGIRETQYF. Complete variable domain (other parts from reference TRBV18 and TRBJ2-5): NAGVMQNPRHLVRRRGQEARLRCSPMKGHSHVYWYRQLPEEGLKFMVYLQKENIIDESGMPKERFSAEFPKEGPSILRIQQVVRGDSAAYFCASSSGIRETQYFGPGTRLLVL.

The chain uses TRBV6-1 and TRBJ1-2; maybe TRBD1 (5 bases). Per the germline V gene, CDR1 is MNHNS and CDR2 is SASEGT. The ends were cut back, 6 bases at V and 5 bases at J, with 10 bases in the middle. The CDR3 loop spans 12 amino acids. The chain's CDR3 is CASRGTQYGYTF. The CDR3, as DNA: TGTGCCAGCAGGGGGACCCAATATGGCTACACCTTC.

The chain employs TRBV6-5 and TRBJ1-2; maybe TRBD1 (5 bases). CDR1 and CDR2 (germline): MNHEY, SVGAGI. The CDR3 contains 14 residues. V was clipped by 5 bases and J by 0 bases, with 10 bases between them. The CDR3 DNA sequence: TGTGCCAGCAGTCGACAGAGATCTAACTATGGCTACACCTTC. Amino acid sequence: CASSRQRSNYGYTF.

Turning to this clone: A far larger clone is one nucleotide away, so this likely arose from a read error. The chain is built from TRBV30 and TRBJ2-5; maybe TRBD1 (6 bases). The V gene lost 0 bases and the J gene lost 4 bases, with 15 bases spanning the gap. The germline CDR1 and CDR2 sequences are GTSNPN and SVGIG (reference sequence). This CDR3 has 15 amino acids. The CDR3 sequence is CAWSVLGLGAETQYF. In DNA form, the CDR3 reads TGTGCCTGGAGTGTCTTAGGACTGGGGGCAGAGACCCAGTACTTC. Using reference TRBV30 and TRBJ2-5 for the parts outside the CDR3, the full variable domain is SQTIHQWPATLVQPVGSPLSLECTVEGTSNPNLYWYRQAAGRGLQLLFYSVGIGQISSEVPQNLSASRPQDRQFILSSKKLLLSDSGFYLCAWSVLGLGAETQYFGPGTRLLVL.